The 29 T cell receptor beta chains below come from one sample, sequenced in a study of T cells in Graves' hyperthyroidism and ophthalmopathy. TCR beta CDR3 region amplification was performed from RNA transcripts. In the first-round RT-PCR of the TCR CDR3, the HTBI primer set was used. TCRdb fed the multiplex PCR reads into MiXCR, producing one record per CDR3 protein. This sample yields more than 350,000 distinct CDR3 sequences, of which roughly 14% are seen a single time; roughly a fifth belongs to the top ten. Sequencing was done on a sample of blood. The receptors stem from a woman in her twenties or thirties with Graves' ophthalmopathy.

Regarding this clonotype: One base away lies a much larger clone, so this may be a sequencing read error. The rearrangement joins TRBV28 to TRBJ2-2; 9 bases line up with TRBD1. This CDR3 spans 15 amino acids. Germline V gives CDR1 MDHEN, CDR2 SYDVKM. The CDR3 DNA reads TGTGCCGGCAGCCCAGGGACAGGGTTCACCGGGGAGCTGTTTTTT. Its protein product is CAGSPGTGFTGELFF.

This clonotype showed up many times. The gene calls are TRBV14 and TRBJ1-2; D remains ambiguous. This CDR3 contains 15 residues. The germline V and J ends were trimmed by 0 bases and 2 bases, with 10 bases remaining between them. Germline CDR1 reads SGHDN; CDR2 reads FVKESK. CDR3 protein: CASSQDMATNYGYTF. The CDR3 DNA is TGTGCCAGCAGCCAAGATATGGCGACCAACTATGGCTACACCTTC.

This clonotype was found many times. V and J are TRBV12-3 or TRBV12-4 and TRBJ1-2, with 10 nucleotides matching TRBD1. V lost 4 bases and J lost 3; bases outside the gene matches: 5. The CDR3 spans 15 residues. The CDR3 sequence is CASSYPGTGDYGYTF. The CDR3 bases are TGTGCCAGCAGTTATCCCGGGACAGGGGACTATGGCTACACCTTC.

This clonotype showed up just a few times. The rearrangement links TRBV29-1 to TRBJ2-1; 8 nucleotides agree with TRBD2. With 6 bases clipped from V and 9 bases from J, the junction kept 16 bases outside the gene matches. This CDR3 is 15 amino acids long. Per the germline V gene, CDR1 is SQVTM and CDR2 is ANQGSEA. The CDR3 reads CSVGGGAGDGGEQFF. The CDR3 region has the DNA TGCAGCGTGGGCGGGGGAGCGGGGGATGGTGGTGAGCAGTTCTTC.

This clonotype came up many times. The chain combines TRBV6-2 or TRBV6-3 with TRBJ2-5; D is uncertain. This CDR3 spans 16 amino acids. The V end lost 2 bases, the J end lost 1 base, and 14 bases lay between the germline ends. Germline V gene lookup returns CDR1 MNHEY and CDR2 SVGEGT. The CDR3, as DNA: TGTGCCAGCAGTTACGCCCCAAAGGGATTCCAAGAGACCCAGTACTTC. Amino acids: CASSYAPKGFQETQYF.

This clonotype occurred many times. This chain uses TRBV20-1 with TRBJ1-1; the D is unclear. The CDR3 runs 10 residues. V was clipped by 6 bases and J by 4 bases, with 6 bases between them. Germline CDR1 DFQATT, CDR2 SNEGSKA (reference sequence). This chain's CDR3 is CSAMVTEAFF. CDR3 DNA: TGCAGTGCCATGGTCACTGAAGCTTTCTTT.

The chain combines TRBV5-1 with TRBJ2-2, with 10 bases lining up with TRBD1. The CDR3 contains 17 residues. V was pared by 3 bases and J by 5 bases, with 10 bases of the junction left unmatched. Germline lookup yields CDR1 SGHRS and CDR2 YFSETQ. This CDR3 reads CASSSPRQGAFTGELFF. CDR3 in DNA: TGCGCCAGCAGCTCCCCTAGACAGGGGGCATTTACCGGGGAGCTGTTTTTT.

This clonotype was observed at least ten times. The J gene is TRBJ2-3, the V gene TRBV18, with a possible D match to TRBD1 (5 bases). CDR1 and CDR2 (germline): KGHSH, LQKENI. The CDR3 has 15 residues. The ends were cut back, 2 bases at V and 2 bases at J, with 11 bases in the middle. The CDR3 sequence: CASSPLRQTTDTQYF. Written as DNA, the CDR3 is TGTGCCAGCTCACCATTGAGACAGACCACAGATACGCAGTATTTT.

The chain couples TRBV5-1 to TRBJ2-5; D is possibly TRBD2 (6 bases). The CDR3 is 16 amino acids. The germline gives CDR1 SGHRS, CDR2 YFSETQ. The V gene lost 0 bases and the J gene lost 3 bases, with 15 bases spanning the gap. The CDR3 here is CASSLAVGGGKETQYF. For the CDR3, the DNA is TGCGCCAGCAGCTTGGCGGTCGGTGGGGGGAAAGAGACCCAGTACTTC.

This clonotype was observed at least ten times. The chain employs TRBV18 and TRBJ2-7; TRBD1 matches 8 bases. Germline trimming cut 4 bases from V and 4 bases from J; bases unmatched to any gene: 9. Per the germline V gene, CDR1 is KGHSH and CDR2 is LQKENI. CDR3 length equals 15 residues. CDR3 nucleotides: TGTGCCAGCTCACAACGACAGGGGTTTTTGTACGAGCAGTACTTC. It translates to CASSQRQGFLYEQYF.

The chain couples TRBV19 to TRBJ2-2; the D gene is possibly TRBD2 (6 bases). The CDR3 is 16 amino acids. V was pared by 8 bases and J by 4 bases, with 20 bases between. Germline V lookup: CDR1 LNHDA, CDR2 SQIVND (reference sequence). The CDR3 DNA sequence: TGTGCCAGTGGAGGCTCGGGGACTTTGTCCACCGGGGAGCTGTTTTTT. Translated: CASGGSGTLSTGELFF.

This clonotype was observed at least ten times. V gene TRBV2 combines with J gene TRBJ2-3; TRBD1 or TRBD2 may be the D gene (5 bases each). The CDR3 contains 14 residues. The germline CDR1 and CDR2 sequences are SNHLY and FYNNEI. The germline V and J ends were trimmed by 8 bases and 0 bases, with 12 bases remaining between them. The CDR3 DNA follows: TGTGCCAGCGGCAGGGAGATTAGCACAGATACGCAGTATTTT. Translation gives CASGREISTDTQYF. The variable domain in full, with the rest retrieved from reference TRBV2 and TRBJ2-3, is EPEVTQTPSHQVTQMGQEVILRCVPISNHLYFYWYRQILGQKVEFLVSFYNNEISEKSEIFDDQFSVERPDGSNFTLKIRSTKLEDSAMYFCASGREISTDTQYFGPGTRLTVL.

In this sample, this clonotype turned up many times. The gene calls are TRBV7-6 and TRBJ2-2, with 8 bases matching TRBD1. J was trimmed by 4 bases and V by 3 bases; bases with no gene match: 4. Germline V gives CDR1 SGHVS, CDR2 FNYEAQ. The CDR3 runs to 15 residues. The DNA of the CDR3 is TGTGCCAGCAGCTTCGGACAGGGAAGCACCGGGGAGCTGTTTTTT. Translating it yields CASSFGQGSTGELFF.

This clonotype was observed many times. J is TRBJ2-7 and V is TRBV3-1; D is perhaps TRBD1 or TRBD2 (5 bases each). The CDR3 runs 14 residues. CDR1 is LGHDT and CDR2 is YNNKEL in the germline V gene (reference sequence). Deletions cut 5 bases from V and 0 bases from J, with 11 bases between. The CDR3 bases are TGTGCCAGCAGCAGCGCCGGGACCTCCTACGAGCAGTACTTC. As protein: CASSSAGTSYEQYF.

V gene TRBV27 combines with J gene TRBJ2-2, with D perhaps TRBD1 (5 bases). Trimming left V 9 bases short and J 4 bases short, with 12 bases between. The CDR3 spans 13 residues. Per the germline V gene, CDR1 is MNHEY and CDR2 is SMNVEV (reference sequence). CDR3 bases: TGTGCCAGTCATAAAGGGGTCACCGGGGAGCTGTTTTTT. It encodes CASHKGVTGELFF.

This clonotype has just one count. This chain joins TRBV6-1 and TRBJ1-2; 11 bases map to TRBD1. V dropped 6 bases and J dropped 1; count of bases not matched to a gene: 10. This CDR3 has 17 amino acids. From germline, CDR1 is MNHNS and CDR2 SASEGT. In DNA, the CDR3 is TGTGCCAGCAGCGAGTCCGGACAGGGGGCTAGTAACTATGGCTACACCTTC. Translation gives CASSESGQGASNYGYTF.

J is TRBJ2-5 and V is TRBV2; maybe TRBD1 (6 bases). The length of the CDR3 is 15 residues. The V end was cut by 5 bases, the J end by 3 bases, with 16 bases between. Per the germline V gene, CDR1 is SNHLY and CDR2 is FYNNEI. This chain's CDR3 is CASSLWARGEETQYF. CDR3 DNA sequence: TGTGCCAGCAGTTTATGGGCCAGGGGAGAAGAGACCCAGTACTTC. The variable domain in full, with the rest retrieved from reference TRBV2 and TRBJ2-5, is EPEVTQTPSHQVTQMGQEVILRCVPISNHLYFYWYRQILGQKVEFLVSFYNNEISEKSEIFDDQFSVERPDGSNFTLKIRSTKLEDSAMYFCASSLWARGEETQYFGPGTRLLVL.

This clonotype was counted ten times or more. Here the CDR3 DNA reads TGTGCCAGCAGCCAAGGAAGTTTTAGAGGAGATACGCAGTATTTT. It encodes CASSQGSFRGDTQYF. The chain links TRBV3-1 to TRBJ2-3; unclear D gene. This CDR3 has 15 amino acids. Trimming removed 1 base from V and 5 bases from J, with 13 bases in between. Germline V gene lookup returns CDR1 LGHDT and CDR2 YNNKEL (reference sequence).

This clonotype was seen at least ten times. This sequence joins TRBV28 and TRBJ1-6, with D possibly matching TRBD1 (5 bases). CDR3 size: 15 residues. V lost 5 bases, J lost 7 bases, and 15 bases lay in between. The germline V gene encodes CDR1 MDHEN and CDR2 SYDVKM. CDR3 DNA sequence: TGTGCCAGCAGTCCAGGACAAGTGCCCAATTCACCCCTCCACTTT. Translating it yields CASSPGQVPNSPLHF.

As concerns this clonotype: The junction shows a germline mismatch at one end, possibly a read error. The V call is TRBV10-3, the J call TRBJ2-7, with D possibly TRBD1 on 6 matching bases. The CDR3 totals 13 residues. Germline CDR1 is ENHRY and CDR2 is SYGVKD. DNA for the CDR3: TGTGCCGTCAGAGAAGGACAGTCCTACGAGCAGTACTTC. Its translation is CAVREGQSYEQYF.

Only a few counts were recorded for this clonotype. The CDR3 DNA reads as TGTGCCAGCAGCCGGGACAGGGGCTATAATTCACCCCTCCACTTT. This gives the protein CASSRDRGYNSPLHF. The chain couples TRBV3-1 to TRBJ1-6, with 10 bases aligning to TRBD1. In germline, CDR1 is LGHDT, CDR2 YNNKEL (reference sequence). This CDR3 comprises 15 residues. J was trimmed by 3 bases and V by 4 bases; bases with no gene match: 0.

This clonotype showed up many times. This sequence joins TRBV3-1 and TRBJ1-6; 9 bases map to TRBD1. There are 16 residues in the CDR3. Germline V CDR1 and CDR2: LGHDT, YNNKEL (reference sequence). V lost 1 base to trimming and J lost 7 bases; unmatched junction nucleotides: 5. The CDR3 DNA reads TGTGCCAGCAGCCAAGCCTCCGGGACAGGGAATTCACCCCTCCACTTT. This gives the protein CASSQASGTGNSPLHF. Full variable domain (rest looked up from reference TRBV3-1 and TRBJ1-6): DTAVSQTPKYLVTQMGNDKSIKCEQNLGHDTMYWYKQDSKKFLKIMFSYNNKELIINETVPNRFSPKSPDKAHLNLHINSLELGDSAVYFCASSQASGTGNSPLHFGNGTRLTVT.

This clonotype appeared many times. The J gene is TRBJ2-3, the V gene TRBV20-1, with D possibly matching TRBD2 (6 bases). Germline CDR1 and CDR2: DFQATT and SNEGSKA (reference sequence). The V and J ends lost 5 bases and 5 bases respectively, with 17 bases between them. The CDR3 spans 14 residues. The DNA for the CDR3 is TGCAGTGCTGAAAGTGGGGGGAGAGGAGATACGCAGTATTTT. Translation gives CSAESGGRGDTQYF.

This clonotype was found a few times. V is TRBV4-1 and J is TRBJ1-1; D call uncertain. Germline V gene sequence: CDR1 MGHRA, CDR2 YSYEKL. CDR3 length: 15 amino acids. Trimming took off 2 bases at V and 3 bases at J, with 13 bases between the two ends. CDR3 residues: CASSQPYSGDTEAFF. CDR3 coding DNA: TGCGCCAGCAGCCAACCTTACTCAGGAGACACTGAAGCTTTCTTT.

This clonotype was seen many times. The V call is TRBV7-2, the J call TRBJ2-3; D gene ambiguous. V lost 1 base and J 6 bases, leaving 11 bases between the germline ends. This CDR3 is 14 amino acids long. From germline, CDR1 is SGHTA and CDR2 FQGNSA. In DNA, the CDR3 is TGTGCCAGCAGCTTAGATTTAACTGGGGATACGCAGTATTTT. Protein: CASSLDLTGDTQYF. The full variable domain, with the rest looked up from reference TRBV7-2 and TRBJ2-3, is GAGVSQSPSNKVTEKGKDVELRCDPISGHTALYWYRQSLGQGLEFLIYFQGNSAPDKSGLPSDRFSAERTGGSVSTLTIQRTQQEDSAVYLCASSLDLTGDTQYFGPGTRLTVL.

This chain uses TRBV4-1 with TRBJ2-6; TRBD1 aligns across 7 bases. CDR1 and CDR2 (germline): MGHRA, YSYEKL. There are 16 residues in the CDR3. The ends lost 3 bases at V and 2 bases at J; junction bases unmatched: 4. CDR3 in DNA: TGCGCCAGCAGCCAGGTTACAGGGGCTGGGGCCAACGTCCTGACTTTC. It encodes CASSQVTGAGANVLTF.

This clonotype has ten or more counts. This chain joins TRBV5-5 and TRBJ1-1; a possible D gene is TRBD1 (5 bases). With 2 bases removed from V and 1 base from J, the gap between germline ends came to 9 bases. The CDR3 contains 14 residues. CDR1 and CDR2 from the germline V gene are SGHKS and YYEKEE (reference sequence). The chain's CDR3 is CASSFRVGNTEAFF. The CDR3 DNA reads TGTGCCAGCAGCTTCAGGGTGGGGAACACTGAAGCTTTCTTT.

This clonotype was recorded at least ten times. This chain joins TRBV28 and TRBJ2-5, with 8 positions matching TRBD1. CDR1 and CDR2 from the germline V gene are MDHEN and SYDVKM. CDR3 length: 14 residues. V dropped 3 bases and J dropped 5; count of bases not matched to a gene: 5. The CDR3: CASSFRGQWETQYF. The CDR3 DNA is TGTGCCAGCAGTTTCAGGGGGCAGTGGGAGACCCAGTACTTC.

A note on this clonotype: A much bigger clone sits one base away, suggesting this may be a read error. This is likely a read error, given that the CDR3 carries no conserved phenylalanine or tryptophan at its end. V gene TRBV12-3 or TRBV12-4 combines with J gene TRBJ2-2; D is uncertain. The germline V and J ends were trimmed by 6 bases and 1 base, with 3 bases remaining between them. The CDR3 runs to 12 residues. The CDR3 loop reads CASSVNTGELFS. In nucleotides, the CDR3 is TGTGCCAGCAGCGTGAACACCGGGGAGCTGTTTTCT.